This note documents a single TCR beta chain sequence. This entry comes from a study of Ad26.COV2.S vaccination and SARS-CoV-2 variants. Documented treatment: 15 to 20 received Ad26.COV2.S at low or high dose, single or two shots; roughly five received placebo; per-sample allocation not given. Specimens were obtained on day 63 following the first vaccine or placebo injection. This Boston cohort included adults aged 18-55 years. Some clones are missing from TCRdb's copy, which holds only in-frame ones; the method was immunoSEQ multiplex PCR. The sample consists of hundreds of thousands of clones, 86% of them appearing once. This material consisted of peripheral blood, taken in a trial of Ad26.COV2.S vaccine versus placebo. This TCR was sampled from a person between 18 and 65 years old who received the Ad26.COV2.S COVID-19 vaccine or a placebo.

The CDR3 DNA reads TGTGCCTGGAGTGTACAGGGACGGCCAGCTAACTATGGCTACACCTTC. It yields the protein CAWSVQGRPANYGYTF. The chain joins TRBV30 to TRBJ1-2; tentative D call: TRBD1 (6 bases). Trimming left V 0 bases short and J 0 bases short, with 14 bases between. Looked up from germline, CDR1 is GTSNPN and CDR2 is SVGIG (reference sequence). The CDR3 spans 16 residues.